The T cell receptor beta chain under discussion was sequenced for a study of identical twins. TCRdb passed the 5' RACE reads through MiXCR, listing each CDR3 protein once. This table holds 500,000 or so distinct CDR3 sequences, 13% to 15% found once. Trimming took off 6 bases at V and 5 bases at J, with 14 bases between the two ends. This CDR3 is built from 14 residues. The germline gives CDR1 SGHVS, CDR2 FQNEAQ. This clonotype has a handful of counts. The same data also contributed to another study, on yellow fever vaccine responses in identical twins.

This clonotype originated in a woman aged 18-29 years in good health. Sequenced sample: CD4+ T cells sorted from blood. The rearrangement uses TRBV7-8 and TRBJ1-5, with D perhaps TRBD1 (5 bases). The CDR3 bases are TGTGCCAGCAGTTCAGTGGGGGACCATCAGCCCCAGCATTTT. Protein sequence: CASSSVGDHQPQHF.